The 8 T cell receptor beta chains below were found in one sample sequenced in a study of cytomegalovirus exposure and HLA in healthy donors. A multiplex PCR was run with 60 Vbeta primers and 13 Jbeta primers. Sequencing used immunoSEQ multiplex PCR; TCRdb keeps in-frame clones, though not all of them. Here the sample spans about 140,000 clones, over 80% being singletons. The specimen was PBMCs. The origin of the receptors is a female donor in good health and CMV-seronegative.

This clone has more than one count but fewer than ten. This rearrangement joins TRBV6-5 to TRBJ2-1; 10 nucleotides line up with TRBD2. Germline assignment: CDR1 MNHEY and CDR2 SVGAGI. Losses at the gene ends were 6 bases for V and 6 bases for J; bases not matched to a gene: 5. The CDR3 sequence is 14 residues long. The CDR3 is CASSRLAGGNEQFF. CDR3 DNA sequence: TGTGCCAGCAGCCGACTAGCGGGTGGCAATGAGCAGTTCTTC.

The chain joins TRBV19 to TRBJ1-5; D call uncertain. The CDR3 length is 13 residues. Germline CDR1 LNHDA, CDR2 SQIVND (reference sequence). V shed 6 bases and J shed 15 bases, with 21 bases lying between them. CDR3 amino acids: CASSPTPAAGGHF. The CDR3 DNA is TGTGCCAGTAGCCCAACCCCCGCCGCGGGAGGGCATTTT. Variable domain in full (rest from reference TRBV19 and TRBJ1-5): DGGITQSPKYLFRKEGQNVTLSCEQNLNHDAMYWYRQDPGQGLRLIYYSQIVNDFQKGDIAEGYSVSREKKESFPLTVTSAQKNPTAFYLCASSPTPAAGGHFGDGTRLSIL.

This clone was seen a single time. The rearrangement links TRBV28 to TRBJ1-5, with 7 bases lining up with TRBD1. Germline V gene data show CDR1 as MDHEN and CDR2 as SYDVKM. After removal of 2 bases from V and 6 bases from J, the junction contained 4 bases not matched to a gene. This CDR3 is built from 14 residues. The CDR3 loop reads CASSLAGGSQPQHF. The CDR3 bases are TGTGCCAGCAGTTTAGCAGGGGGAAGTCAGCCCCAGCATTTT.

This sequence joins TRBV6-1 and TRBJ2-7, with no clear D. Germline assignment: CDR1 MNHNS and CDR2 SASEGT. The CDR3 totals 11 residues. V was pared by 6 bases and J by 2 bases, with 5 bases between. CDR3 sequence reads: CASRSTYEQYF. The CDR3 DNA is TGTGCCAGCAGGAGTACCTACGAGCAGTACTTC.

A single count supports this clone. This chain joins TRBV14 and TRBJ1-1; 7 positions agree with TRBD1. This CDR3 spans 15 amino acids. V shed 0 bases, J shed 1 base, and the junction held 2 bases outside the gene matches. Germline lookup yields CDR1 SGHDN and CDR2 FVKESK. Written as DNA, the CDR3 is TGTGCCAGCAGCCAAGAATGGGACAGGAACACTGAAGCTTTCTTT. This gives the protein CASSQEWDRNTEAFF. Drawing the rest from reference TRBV14 and TRBJ1-1, the complete variable domain is EAGVTQFPSHSVIEKGQTVTLRCDPISGHDNLYWYRRVMGKEIKFLLHFVKESKQDESGMPNNRFLAERTGGTYSTLKVQPAELEDSGVYFCASSQEWDRNTEAFFGQGTRLTVV.

The V gene is TRBV6-1, the J gene TRBJ2-7, with 9 bases identical to TRBD1. The CDR3 loop spans 13 amino acids. V lost 8 bases to trimming and J lost 2 bases; unmatched junction nucleotides: 4. Germline CDR1 and CDR2: MNHNS and SASEGT. CDR3 region: CASAGTGPYEQYF. The CDR3 DNA sequence: TGTGCCAGCGCCGGGACAGGGCCCTACGAGCAGTACTTC.

This clone was seen at least ten times. This sample also contains other DNA sequences that code for the same CDR3. V gene TRBV25-1 combines with J gene TRBJ1-2; D possibly corresponds to TRBD1 (5 bases). Trimming took 6 bases from V and 5 from J, leaving 13 bases between them. Germline V CDR1 and CDR2: MGHDK, SYGVNS. This CDR3 spans 13 amino acids. The CDR3: CASSDGTFYGYTF. The DNA for the CDR3 is TGTGCCAGCAGCGACGGGACTTTTTATGGCTACACCTTC.

The J gene is TRBJ1-5, the V gene TRBV19; D perhaps matches TRBD1 (6 bases). Germline CDR1 is LNHDA and CDR2 is SQIVND (reference sequence). V was clipped by 0 bases and J by 3 bases, with 18 bases between them. This CDR3 region has 18 residues. CDR3 in DNA: TGTGCCAGTAGTATAGATCCGAACAGGGCCTCACACAATCAGCCCCAGCATTTT. It specifies CASSIDPNRASHNQPQHF.